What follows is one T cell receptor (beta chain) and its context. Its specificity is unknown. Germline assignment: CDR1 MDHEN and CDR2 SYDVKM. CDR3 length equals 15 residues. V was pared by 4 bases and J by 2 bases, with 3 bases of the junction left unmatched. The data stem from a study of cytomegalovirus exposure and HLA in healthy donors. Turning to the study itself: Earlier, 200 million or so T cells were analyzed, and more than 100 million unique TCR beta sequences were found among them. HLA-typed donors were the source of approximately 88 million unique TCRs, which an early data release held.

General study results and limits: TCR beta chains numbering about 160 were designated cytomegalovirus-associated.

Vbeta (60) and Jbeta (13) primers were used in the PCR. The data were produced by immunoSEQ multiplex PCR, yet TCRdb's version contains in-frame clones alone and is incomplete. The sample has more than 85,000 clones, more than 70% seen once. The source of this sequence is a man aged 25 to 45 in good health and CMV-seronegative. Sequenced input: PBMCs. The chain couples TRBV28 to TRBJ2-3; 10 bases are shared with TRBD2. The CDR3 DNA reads TGTGCCAGCAGTTCACTAGCGGGGTACACAGATACGCAGTATTTT. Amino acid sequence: CASSSLAGYTDTQYF.